This T cell receptor beta chain was identified in a study of cytomegalovirus exposure and HLA in healthy donors (dated by TCRdb to 2017 to 2019). About the full investigation: The roughly 700 repertoires of the first cohort and the roughly 120 validation repertoires were produced on the same platform, according to a later analysis. The study aimed to test whether cataloging public T cell receptors could reveal signatures of past pathogen exposure. In addition to the first cohort of several hundred subjects, a separate validation cohort of approximately 120 different subjects was used. To predict cytomegalovirus infection status, the study combined high-throughput TCR immunosequencing, statistical association of individual TCRs with disease status, and machine learning.

The junction shows trimming of 0 bases on V and 3 bases on J, and the gene matches do not reach 3 bases of it. CDR1 SGHRS and CDR2 YFSETQ were looked up in the germline V gene. From cysteine to phenylalanine, the CDR3 is 15 amino acids long. CDR3 DNA is the only sequence kept; it has 45 bases, read in frame from the first base. The receptor library was made with the immunoSEQ multiplex PCR assay. The study's processing was this. A statistical classification framework was developed to diagnose cytomegalovirus status using the catalog of TCR beta chain sequences. Held by TCRdb, this immuneACCESS table contains in-frame sequences only and omits some clones. Under half of the omission traces to an unresolved V gene where checked; the cause of the rest is unknown. V and J calls and clone size are copied from that table; D and trimming were computed from the DNA. The table for this sample lists about 200,000 clones; around 80% of them were counted only once. Of the sample, less than 1.5% falls within the top ten clones.

Study-level results and caveats: Of the cluster scores, approximately 95% were above 0 in a later analysis, which found that TCRs clustered in the first cohort also tended to co-occur in the 120 validation repertoires. The authors suggested that the approach could potentially be generalized to other disease states and immunological phenotypes. The classifier was reported to diagnose cytomegalovirus status with high specificity and sensitivity in both the original and validation cohorts. All 120 or so repertoires were used to score co-occurrence in the validation cohort in a later analysis, because that analysis had no HLA typing for the cohort. In vitro tests confirmed that a few of the cytomegalovirus-associated TCR beta chains recognize cytomegalovirus antigens. Most TCR sequences were observed very rarely across donors, whereas some public TCRs were present in many individuals. In the study, some 180 TCR beta chains were listed as associated with cytomegalovirus.

The donors belonged to the validation cohort of around 120 subjects, which was separate from the roughly 700-subject first cohort. Comments on this clone: Its antigen specificity is not known. Nothing much larger sits one base from this clone, and base qualities are not available.

The rearranged chain carries TRBV5-1 and TRBJ1-5, with 7 junctional bases fitting TRBD1. The TCR sequence derives from a woman aged 25 to 39 in good health and CMV-seronegative. Sequencing was done on a sample of PBMCs. In nucleotide form, the sequence is TGCGCCAGCAGCTTGGCAGGGGGGCCCAATCAGCCCCAGCATTTT. The encoded protein is CASSLAGGPNQPQHF.